This T cell receptor beta chain was profiled in a study of blood T cell repertoires in COVID-19. The overall study: From T cells, B-cell-depleted T cells, or PBMCs came the material, which was cDNA or gDNA.

Method: immunoSEQ multiplex PCR; TCRdb's copy keeps in-frame clones and lacks some. Among fewer than 90,000 clones listed, about four fifths were seen once. Germline V gives CDR1 SEHNR, CDR2 FQNEAQ (reference sequence). Trimming cost V 6 bases and J 1 base, with 12 bases left between them. This CDR3 spans 15 amino acids. This receptor was taken from an older man with COVID-19, enrolled during active disease. Sequencing was carried out using peripheral blood. The rearrangement uses TRBV7-9 and TRBJ1-4; the D gene is possibly TRBD1 (5 bases). CDR3 sequence reads: CASSTVGGTNEKLFF. The CDR3 DNA reads as TGTGCCAGCAGTACGGTGGGGGGAACTAATGAAAAACTGTTTTTT.